A selection of T cell receptor beta chains follows, all from one sample in a study of cytomegalovirus exposure and HLA in healthy donors. Some clones are missing from TCRdb's copy, which holds only in-frame ones; the method was immunoSEQ multiplex PCR. The top ten clones hold under 2% of a sample with 120,000 to 150,000 clones, about two thirds of them seen once. Sequencing was performed on PBMCs. The receptors come from a woman aged 18-29 years in good health and CMV-seronegative. The CDR3 runs from the conserved cysteine through the conserved F or W. A D gene is named only where the DNA matches it firmly. Clone size appears in some rows only: once, few, many, or a class for an expanded clone.

clone size | D gene | CDR3 length | J gene | V gene | CDR3 protein | CDR3 DNA
- | TRBD1 | 14 | TRBJ1-2 | TRBV4-1 | CASSQPRQGTGYTF | TGCGCCAGCAGCCAACCCCGACAGGGCACCGGCTACACCTTC
- | - | 15 | TRBJ1-4 | TRBV6-1 | CASSLGGATNEKLFF | TGTGCCAGCAGTCTGGGGGGTGCAACTAATGAAAAACTGTTTTTT
- | TRBD2 | 19 | TRBJ2-1 | TRBV2 | CASELRTALAGPTNNEQFF | TGTGCCAGCGAGTTGAGGACTGCCCTAGCGGGACCCACCAACAATGAGCAGTTCTTC
- | - | 14 | TRBJ2-1 | TRBV18 | CASSPRSNYNEQFF | TGTGCCAGCTCACCACGTAGCAACTACAATGAGCAGTTCTTC
- | TRBD2 | 15 | TRBJ2-7 | TRBV7-8 | CASSLGPGTGGEQYF | TGTGCCAGCAGCTTGGGGCCCGGGACGGGGGGCGAGCAGTACTTC
- | - | 15 | TRBJ2-5 | TRBV19 | CASSRTPQGGETQYF | TGTGCCAGTAGTCGGACCCCCCAAGGCGGGGAGACCCAGTACTTC
- | TRBD1 | 13 | TRBJ1-2 | TRBV7-9 | CASSLRQGFGYTF | TGTGCCAGCAGCCTCCGACAGGGGTTTGGCTACACCTTC
- | - | 16 | TRBJ1-2 | TRBV27 | CASSLFQIPSNYGHTF | TGTGCCAGCAGTTTATTTCAGATACCTTCTAACTATGGCCACACCTTC
once | - | 12 | TRBJ2-1 | TRBV29-1 | CSVEDNYNEQFF | TGCAGCGTTGAGGACAACTACAATGAGCAGTTCTTC
- | - | 12 | TRBJ2-7 | TRBV7-2 | CASSSGNYEQYF | TGTGCCAGCAGCTCCGGGAACTACGAGCAGTACTTC
- | - | 15 | TRBJ1-2 | TRBV2 | CASSPSGRGPYGYTF | TGTGCCAGCAGTCCGTCAGGCAGGGGACCCTATGGCTACACCTTC
once | - | 16 | TRBJ2-1 | TRBV5-6 | CASSRRFGTENNEQFF | TGTGCCAGCAGCAGGCGGTTTGGGACTGAGAACAATGAGCAGTTCTTC
- | - | 14 | TRBJ2-4 | TRBV5-6 | CASSPDSTKNIQYF | TGTGCCAGCAGCCCGGACAGCACCAAAAACATTCAGTACTTC
- | TRBD2 | 16 | TRBJ2-5 | TRBV5-1 | CASSFSSGGAGKTQYF | TGCGCCAGCAGCTTTAGTAGCGGGGGGGCCGGAAAGACCCAGTACTTC
- | - | 13 | TRBJ1-1 | TRBV27 | CASSTYRVAEAFF | TGTGCCAGCAGTACCTACAGGGTCGCTGAAGCTTTCTTT
- | TRBD1 | 15 | TRBJ1-1 | TRBV5-1 | CASSLGPGGSTEAFF | TGCGCCAGCAGCTTGGGACCAGGGGGAAGCACTGAAGCTTTCTTT
- | TRBD2 | 15 | TRBJ2-3 | TRBV10-3 | CAITQLAGAPDTQYF | TGTGCCATCACCCAACTAGCGGGAGCGCCAGATACGCAGTATTTT
- | - | 14 | TRBJ1-2 | TRBV11-3 | CASSSTYAGGGYTF | TGTGCCAGCAGCTCCACCTACGCAGGAGGCGGCTACACCTTC
once | - | 16 | TRBJ2-5 | TRBV28 | CASSSVFEGGMETQYF | TGTGCCAGCAGTTCGGTCTTCGAGGGGGGGATGGAGACCCAGTACTTC
- | - | 17 | TRBJ1-6 | TRBV5-4 | CASSLSATILVDSPLHF | TGTGCCAGCTCACTTTCGGCGACAATTCTTGTAGATTCACCCCTCCACTTT
- | TRBD1 | 15 | TRBJ2-1 | TRBV2 | CASIPRGQGTYEQFF | TGTGCCAGCATTCCTAGGGGACAGGGGACCTATGAGCAGTTCTTC
- | TRBD1 | 13 | TRBJ1-2 | TRBV2 | CASRQGPRDGYTF | TGTGCCAGCAGACAGGGGCCGCGGGACGGCTACACCTTC
few | TRBD2 | 16 | TRBJ2-2 | TRBV5-6 | CASSPRGGRAGGELFF | TGTGCCAGCAGCCCCCGGGGCGGGAGGGCCGGCGGGGAGCTGTTTTTT
- | TRBD2 | 17 | TRBJ2-1 | TRBV10-2 | CASSDPRSGGVDNEQFF | TGCGCCAGCAGTGACCCTCGTAGCGGGGGGGTTGACAATGAGCAGTTCTTC
- | - | 14 | TRBJ1-1 | TRBV6-5 | CASSYRSANTEAFF | TGTGCCAGCAGTTACAGGAGCGCGAACACTGAAGCTTTCTTT
few | TRBD1 | 12 | TRBJ2-1 | TRBV10-1 | CASSGGRGPLFF | TGCGCCAGCAGTGGAGGCAGGGGGCCTTTGTTCTTC
- | TRBD1 | 15 | TRBJ2-2 | TRBV6-5 | CASSRGQAGTGELFF | TGTGCCAGCAGCCGCGGACAGGCGGGCACCGGGGAGCTGTTTTTT